This T cell receptor beta chain comes out of a study of control samples from healthy donors and cancer patients. Germline CDR1 and CDR2: SGHVS and FQNEAQ. Trimming pared 4 bases from V and 3 bases from J, leaving 13 bases between. There are 14 residues in the CDR3. In this sample, this clone turned up once. Some clones are missing from TCRdb's copy, which holds only in-frame ones; the method was immunoSEQ multiplex PCR. The sample has under 200,000 clones; approximately 90% are singletons. This clonotype was sampled from a woman aged 25 to 39 in good health. V usage is TRBV7-8 and J usage is TRBJ2-7; D possibly matches TRBD1 or TRBD2 (6 bases each). The source material was blood. The CDR3: CASSSEGGNYEQYF. The CDR3 nucleotides read TGTGCCAGCAGCTCCGAAGGGGGGAACTACGAGCAGTACTTC. The complete variable domain, with remaining parts taken from reference TRBV7-8 and TRBJ2-7, reads GAGVSQSPRYKVAKRGQDVALRCDPISGHVSLFWYQQALGQGPEFLTYFQNEAQLDKSGLPSDRFFAERPEGSVSTLKIQRTQQEDSAVYLCASSSEGGNYEQYFGPGTRLTVT.